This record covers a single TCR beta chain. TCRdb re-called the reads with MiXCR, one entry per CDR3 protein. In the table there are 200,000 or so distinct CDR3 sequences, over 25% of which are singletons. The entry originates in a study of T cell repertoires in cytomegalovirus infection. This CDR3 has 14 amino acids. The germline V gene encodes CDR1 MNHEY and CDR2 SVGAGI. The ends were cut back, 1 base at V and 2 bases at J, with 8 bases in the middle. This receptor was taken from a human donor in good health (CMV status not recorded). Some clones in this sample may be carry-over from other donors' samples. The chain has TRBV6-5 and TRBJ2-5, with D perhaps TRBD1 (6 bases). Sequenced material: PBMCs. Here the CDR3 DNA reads TGTGCCAGCAGTTACTTGGACAGACAAGAGACCCAGTACTTC. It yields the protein CASSYLDRQETQYF.